This TCR beta chain was captured by sequencing in a study of vaccination and CD4 T cells after COVID-19. Whole-study context: Ranging from 14 to 241, the interval between dose two and post-vaccine sampling had a median of 72 days. Overlapping spike pools from SARS-CoV-2 and HCoV-NL63, HCoV-OC43 and HCoV-229E served as culture stimuli.

Points on this clonotype: The antigen is unknown.

As to treatment: roughly ten-day PBMC culture with coronavirus spike peptide pools or control peptides (ViraFEST assay). Via ViraFEST, peptide pools expanded antigen-specific T cells before TCR sequencing. Researchers used the Oncomine TCR Beta short-read assay to sequence DNA from cultured CD4+ T cells. One entry per CDR3 protein, called by TCRdb with MiXCR from the PCR reads. Of roughly 10,000 distinct CDR3 sequences detected, more than 70% appear once; the ten largest clones hold around 8.1%. With 1 base removed from V and 5 bases from J, the gap between germline ends came to 8 bases. The CDR3 spans 13 residues. Germline assignment: CDR1 SGHTA and CDR2 FQGNSA.

The clonotype was recovered from a human donor who had recovered from COVID-19. Sequenced sample: CD4+ T cells from blood, cultured in vitro. The J gene is TRBJ2-5, the V gene TRBV7-2; D remains ambiguous. CDR3 bases: TGTGCCAGCAGCTTAGGGCAGGTGGAGACCCAGTACTTC. Translated, it gives CASSLGQVETQYF.